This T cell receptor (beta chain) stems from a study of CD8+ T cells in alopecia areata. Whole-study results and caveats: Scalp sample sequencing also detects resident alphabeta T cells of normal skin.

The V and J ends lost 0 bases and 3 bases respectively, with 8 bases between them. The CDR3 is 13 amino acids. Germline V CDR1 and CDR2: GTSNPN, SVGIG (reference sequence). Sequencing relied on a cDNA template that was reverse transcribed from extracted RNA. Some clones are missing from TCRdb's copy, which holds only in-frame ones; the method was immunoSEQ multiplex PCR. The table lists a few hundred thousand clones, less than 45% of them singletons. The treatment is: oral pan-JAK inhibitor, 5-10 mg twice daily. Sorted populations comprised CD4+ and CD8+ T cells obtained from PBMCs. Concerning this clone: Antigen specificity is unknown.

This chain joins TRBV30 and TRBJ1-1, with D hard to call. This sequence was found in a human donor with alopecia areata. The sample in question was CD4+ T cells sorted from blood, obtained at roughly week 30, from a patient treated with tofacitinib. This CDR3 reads CAWSVQRYTEAFF. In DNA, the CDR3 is TGTGCCTGGAGTGTACAGCGTTACACTGAAGCTTTCTTT.